Sequencing of this T cell receptor beta chain was carried out in a study of cytomegalovirus exposure and HLA in healthy donors. Overall study findings and caveats: In a later analysis, at a false discovery rate of 0.05, about 15,000 TCR beta sequences were associated with HLA alleles.

The primer mix had 60 Vbeta and 13 Jbeta primers. The table came from immunoSEQ multiplex PCR; TCRdb's copy has only in-frame clones and leaves some out. The sample includes 40,000 to 60,000 clones. All the people who gave samples were healthy bone marrow donors. Of note for this clone: The antigen remains undetermined.

The sequenced sample consisted of PBMCs. This TCR was recovered from a middle-aged man in good health and CMV-seropositive.

CDR3 nucleotide sequence: TGTGCCAGCAGCTCCTCCGGGACAGGTTACAATGAGCAGTTCTTC. This encodes CASSSSGTGYNEQFF. V usage is TRBV7-3 and J usage is TRBJ2-1, with 8 bases lining up with TRBD1. Trimming cost V 4 bases and J 4 bases; bases outside gene matches: 6. The CDR3 sequence is 15 residues long. Per the germline V gene, CDR1 is SGHTA and CDR2 is FQGTGA.